Included here is one T cell receptor (beta chain) sequence, with context. Its antigen is undetermined. Repertoires were generated with immunoSEQ multiplex PCR, while TCRdb's copy carries only in-frame clones and drops some. Of around 28,000 clones listed, around 84% are singletons. The sample is drawn from a study of OX40 agonist ivuxolimab in advanced cancers. At the level of the study: Patients received intravenous ivuxolimab every 2 weeks at 0.01 to 10 mg/kg. Prior anti-PD-1, anti-PD-L1 or anti-CTLA-4 therapy did not bar entry, and 40% to 45% had some. Whole-study results and caveats: Mean expanded clone counts were higher in CD8+ than CD4+ T cells. Undetermined was the antigen specificity of the expanded peripheral T cells.

The CDR3 has 16 residues. The germline V and J ends were trimmed by 2 bases and 2 bases, with 12 bases remaining between them. The V gene's germline CDR1 is SEHNR and CDR2 FQNEAQ (reference sequence). The sample here was CD4+ or CD8+ T cells sorted from blood, taken in a trial of the OX40 agonist ivuxolimab. The chain has TRBV7-9 and TRBJ2-2, with D hard to call. This TCR was recovered from an adult with an advanced solid tumor such as melanoma, head and neck, liver or kidney cancer. CDR3 region: CASSLSSGPNTGELFF. In DNA, the CDR3 is TGTGCCAGCAGCTTATCGTCCGGGCCTAACACCGGGGAGCTGTTTTTT.